The entry below gives a single T cell receptor (beta chain) sequence along with its context. The record originates from a study of T cell changes during pregnancy in multiple sclerosis. The CDR3 contains 12 residues. The junction had 0 bases not matched to a gene; V was cut back by 4 bases and J by 1 base. The germline CDR1 and CDR2 sequences are SQVTM and ANQGSEA. Clones were read by immunoSEQ multiplex PCR, and TCRdb kept only the in-frame ones, dropping some. The data show about 50,000 clones, with 92% seen just once and roughly 0.81% held by the top ten. The V call is TRBV29-1, the J call TRBJ1-1, with 7 positions matching TRBD1. Material: CD4+ T cells from peripheral blood mononuclear cells, obtained in the third trimester of pregnancy. The receptor was derived from a female donor with multiple sclerosis, enrolled in a pregnancy study. The CDR3 region is CSVGDRNTEAFF. CDR3 in DNA: TGCAGCGTTGGGGACAGGAACACTGAAGCTTTCTTT.